One and the same sample provided the 20 T cell receptor beta chains below, sequenced in a study of blood T cell repertoires in COVID-19. Some clones are missing from TCRdb's copy, which holds only in-frame ones; the method was immunoSEQ multiplex PCR. The table has roughly 87,000 clones, approximately 85% seen once; the top ten hold around 3.3%. The specimen was peripheral blood. The receptors were sampled from a woman older than 75 with COVID-19, enrolled during active disease.

The chain's CDR3 is CAWSGARESTDTQYF. In DNA, the CDR3 is TGTGCCTGGAGTGGGGCAAGAGAGAGCACAGATACGCAGTATTTT. The chain combines TRBV30 with TRBJ2-3; D unresolved. V gave up 1 base and J gave up 0 bases, with 11 bases separating them. This CDR3 has 15 residues. Germline-derived CDR1 and CDR2 are GTSNPN and SVGIG (reference sequence).

This chain connects TRBV5-4 to TRBJ2-1; 13 bases align to TRBD2. V gave up 3 bases and J gave up 8 bases; unmatched junction bases: 8. CDR3 size: 16 residues. In germline, CDR1 is SGHNT, CDR2 YYREEE (reference sequence). The CDR3 DNA reads as TGTGCCAGCAGCTCCGGACTAGCGGGGGTTGCTGATGAGCAGTTCTTC. Translated: CASSSGLAGVADEQFF.

This chain uses TRBV24-1 with TRBJ1-2; D gene ambiguous. Trimming pared 0 bases from V and 8 bases from J, leaving 3 bases between. Germline CDR1 reads KGHDR; CDR2 reads SFDVKD. There are 11 residues in the CDR3. CDR3 residues: CATSDLSGYTF. CDR3 bases: TGTGCCACCAGTGATTTGAGCGGCTACACCTTC.

The rearrangement links TRBV10-3 to TRBJ2-4; D is unclear. This CDR3 comprises 16 residues. V was cut by 2 bases and J by 2 bases, with 13 bases left in between. Per germline, CDR1 ENHRY and CDR2 SYGVKD. The CDR3 DNA reads as TGTGCCATCAGTGAGGCAGGCCAGGCTACCAAAAACATTCAGTACTTC. The encoded protein is CAISEAGQATKNIQYF.

The J gene is TRBJ2-1, the V gene TRBV12-5, with 9 bases fitting TRBD2. Germline-derived CDR1 and CDR2 are LGHNT and FRNRAP. CDR3 length: 16 residues. Unmatched junction bases numbered 9, after V lost 1 base and J lost 8 bases. The CDR3 DNA reads TGTGCTAGTGGTTTGGGATTGGCTAGCGGGATGGATGAGCAGTTCTTC. Translation gives CASGLGLASGMDEQFF. Full variable domain (outside the CDR3, taken from reference TRBV12-5 and TRBJ2-1): DARVTQTPRHKVTEMGQEVTMRCQPILGHNTVFWYRQTMMQGLELLAYFRNRAPLDDSGMPKDRFSAEMPDATLATLKIQPSEPRDSAVYFCASGLGLASGMDEQFFGPGTRLTVL.

This clone was seen a single time. The rearrangement joins TRBV27 to TRBJ2-2, with 15 nucleotides matching TRBD2. The CDR3 contains 15 residues. The J segment lost 6 bases and the V segment lost 6 bases, leaving 2 bases of the junction unmatched. Germline loops: CDR1 MNHEY, CDR2 SMNVEV (reference sequence). CDR3 coding DNA: TGTGCCAGCAGATGGACTAGCGGGAGGGCCGGGGAGCTGTTTTTT. This encodes CASRWTSGRAGELFF.

The chain couples TRBV2 to TRBJ2-3, with D possibly matching TRBD1 (6 bases). Germline CDR1 reads SNHLY; CDR2 reads FYNNEI. V lost 7 bases, J lost 1 base, and 12 bases lay in between. CDR3 length equals 14 residues. CDR3 coding DNA: TGTGCCAGCAATGGGGGCTCGGGCACAGATACGCAGTATTTT. Encoded protein: CASNGGSGTDTQYF.

The chain couples TRBV30 to TRBJ2-3, with D possibly being TRBD1 (5 bases). The CDR3 loop spans 13 amino acids. Trimming took 2 bases from V and 4 from J, leaving 10 bases between them. Germline CDR1 and CDR2: GTSNPN and SVGIG (reference sequence). The CDR3 is CAWSPGIADTQYF. CDR3 bases: TGTGCCTGGAGTCCAGGGATTGCAGATACGCAGTATTTT.

This clone was counted once. The genes are TRBV12-5 and TRBJ1-6; 7 bases align to TRBD1. Per the germline V gene, CDR1 is LGHNT and CDR2 is FRNRAP. The CDR3 is 14 residues long. V lost 5 bases to trimming and J lost 7 bases; unmatched junction nucleotides: 5. CDR3 loop: CASGLGQENSPLHF. Here the CDR3 DNA reads TGTGCTAGTGGTCTAGGACAGGAGAATTCACCCCTCCACTTT.

The chain recombines TRBV10-3 with TRBJ2-3; TRBD1 matches 9 bases. Looked up from germline, CDR1 is ENHRY and CDR2 is SYGVKD. CDR3 size: 14 residues. Germline trimming cut 10 bases from V and 0 bases from J; bases unmatched to any gene: 5. In DNA, the CDR3 is TGTGCCACCAGACAGGGGGGGAGCACAGATACGCAGTATTTT. This sequence encodes CATRQGGSTDTQYF.

The gene calls are TRBV5-3 and TRBJ2-7, with a weak D call TRBD2 (6 bases). TRBV5-3 is recorded as an ORF, its role being uncertain. V was shortened by 0 bases and J by 2 bases, with 27 bases between the two germline ends. The CDR3 is 20 residues long. Here the CDR3 reads CARSLVGPRGFLRGPYEQYF. The CDR3, as DNA: TGTGCCAGAAGCTTGGTGGGTCCTCGCGGCTTCTTGCGGGGACCCTACGAGCAGTACTTC.

This clone was counted a few times. The V gene is TRBV7-8, the J gene TRBJ2-1; 10 nucleotides line up with TRBD2. In germline, CDR1 is SGHVS, CDR2 FQNEAQ. The junction had 17 bases not matched to a gene; V was cut back by 4 bases and J by 8 bases. There are 18 residues in the CDR3. In DNA, the CDR3 is TGTGCCAGCAGCTCCTCGCGGCCCTCTAGCGGGAGTCTCTATGAGCAGTTCTTC. This encodes CASSSSRPSSGSLYEQFF.

The rearrangement uses TRBV5-4 and TRBJ2-5; 15 nucleotides agree with TRBD2. V trimming: 4 bases; J trimming: 5 bases; junction bases outside the gene matches: 3. Germline V gene lookup returns CDR1 SGHNT and CDR2 YYREEE (reference sequence). The CDR3 extends over 15 amino acids. CDR3 region: CASSTGLAGGETQYF. Written as DNA, the CDR3 is TGTGCCAGCAGCACGGGACTAGCGGGGGGTGAGACCCAGTACTTC.

The rearrangement uses TRBV2 and TRBJ1-2, with D hard to call. V lost 2 bases and J lost 4, with 8 bases in between. The CDR3 has 13 amino acids. Germline V CDR1 and CDR2: SNHLY, FYNNEI. The CDR3 region has the DNA TGTGCCAGCAGTGAACAGGCCTCCTATGGCTACACCTTC. Translation gives CASSEQASYGYTF.

The genes are TRBV7-2 and TRBJ2-3, with 9 bases fitting TRBD2. CDR1 is SGHTA and CDR2 is FQGNSA in the germline V gene. V lost 5 bases and J lost 1; bases outside the gene matches: 7. This CDR3 has 16 residues. CDR3 bases: TGTGCCAGCAGCCATAGCGGGGGATACCGCACAGATACGCAGTATTTT. Amino acids: CASSHSGGYRTDTQYF.

This chain connects TRBV27 to TRBJ2-7, with TRBD1 matching over 10 bases. V lost 5 bases and J lost 2; bases outside the gene matches: 6. Germline V gives CDR1 MNHEY, CDR2 SMNVEV (reference sequence). The CDR3 covers 15 residues. CDR3 in amino acids: CASSTGQGVTYEQYF. CDR3 in DNA: TGTGCCAGCAGTACCGGACAGGGGGTAACCTACGAGCAGTACTTC.

This clone came up once. CDR3 amino acids: CASSYGVGVLYEQYF. CDR3 nucleotides: TGTGCCAGCAGTTACGGCGTAGGGGTCCTTTACGAGCAGTACTTC. The chain employs TRBV6-5 and TRBJ2-7; possible D gene TRBD1, 5 bases. Germline CDR1 and CDR2: MNHEY and SVGAGI. V lost 2 bases, J lost 4 bases, and 15 bases lay in between. CDR3 length equals 15 residues.

This clone was seen a handful of times. V is TRBV28 and J is TRBJ2-7; 8 bases map to TRBD2. This CDR3 contains 14 residues. Germline loops: CDR1 MDHEN, CDR2 SYDVKM. V lost 6 bases, J lost 2 bases, and 6 bases stayed unmatched. CDR3 in amino acids: CASRAPGGPYEQYF. The CDR3 DNA is TGTGCCAGCAGGGCCCCGGGGGGGCCCTACGAGCAGTACTTC.

The V and J genes are TRBV29-1 and TRBJ1-1; the D is unclear. Trimming shortened V by 7 bases and J by 1 base, and 4 bases separated the two germline ends. The CDR3 runs 10 residues. The germline V gene encodes CDR1 SQVTM and CDR2 ANQGSEA. The CDR3 DNA is TGCAGCGGGAGGAACACTGAAGCTTTCTTT. As protein: CSGRNTEAFF.

The chain recombines TRBV4-3 with TRBJ1-5; D gene uncertain. The V gene lost 0 bases and the J gene lost 5 bases, with 11 bases spanning the gap. There are 15 residues in the CDR3. Germline CDR1 and CDR2: LGHNA and YSLEER. This chain's CDR3 is CASSQDQGAHQPQHF. CDR3 DNA: TGCGCCAGCAGCCAAGATCAAGGAGCCCATCAGCCCCAGCATTTT.